This T cell receptor (beta chain) appears in the sequencing data of a study of T cells in Graves' hyperthyroidism and ophthalmopathy. Study results and caveats: Blood also contained most expanded thyroid clonotypes above 0.001.

The germline gives CDR1 KGHDR, CDR2 SFDVKD. The CDR3 has 18 residues. Trimming pared 4 bases from V and 5 bases from J, leaving 23 bases between. Worth noting for this clonotype: Its antigen is undetermined. Given a much more abundant clone one base away, this may be a read error. The conserved phenylalanine or tryptophan normally closing the CDR3 is absent here, so this likely arose from a read error.

It was RNA transcripts that yielded the amplified TCR beta CDR3 regions. TCR CDR3 underwent first-round RT-PCR with the HTBI primer set. TCRdb used MiXCR to reprocess the multiplex PCR reads, holding one entry per CDR3 protein. The table lists fewer than 650,000 distinct CDR3 sequences, approximately 14% of them singletons. Investigators excluded patients with uncontrolled infection, other autoimmune disease, pregnancy or lactation. Thyroid ultrasound, orbital computed tomography, clinical symptoms, and serum thyroxine and TRAb underpinned diagnoses. It was approximately 9.7 ml of fresh peripheral blood that supplied the PBMCs.

This chain uses TRBV24-1 with TRBJ1-5; D gene unclear. The sample comprised blood. The sequence was collected from a woman in her 30s with Graves' hyperthyroidism that later progressed to Graves' ophthalmopathy. The CDR3 DNA follows: TGTGCCACCAGTGACTCCAGAAGGGAGCGCGTCGGGGATCAGCCCCAGCATCTT. It is translated as CATSDSRRERVGDQPQHL.